The 30 T cell receptor beta chains listed next were all sequenced from one sample in a study of blood T cell repertoires in COVID-19. Assay: immunoSEQ multiplex PCR; the TCRdb copy retains only in-frame clones and omits some. The table lists tens of thousands of clones, about 86% of them singletons. Sequenced material: peripheral blood. All receptors derive from a man aged 40-49 years with acute or convalescent COVID-19.

This chain joins TRBV12-5 and TRBJ1-2; TRBD1 matches 9 bases. This CDR3 comprises 14 residues. With 6 bases clipped from V and 4 bases from J, the junction kept 6 bases outside the gene matches. The germline V gene has CDR1 LGHNT and CDR2 FRNRAP. CDR3 nucleotides: TGTGCTAGTGGCGCGACAGGGGGATTCTATGGCTACACCTTC. Translating it yields CASGATGGFYGYTF.

The chain has TRBV11-3 and TRBJ2-5; 7 bases agree with TRBD2. V was clipped by 5 bases and J by 11 bases; unmatched bases: 8. Germline-derived CDR1 and CDR2 are SGHNT and YENEEA. The CDR3 is 12 residues long. The CDR3 here is CASSTERGSQYF. CDR3 DNA: TGTGCCAGCAGCACCGAGCGGGGTTCTCAGTACTTC.

This clone was counted between two and nine times. This CDR3 reads CASSLEGNQETQYF. The DNA of the CDR3 is TGCGCCAGCAGCTTGGAGGGGAACCAAGAGACCCAGTACTTC. The chain combines TRBV5-1 with TRBJ2-5; a possible D gene is TRBD1 (5 bases). V was trimmed by 0 bases and J by 0 bases, leaving 6 bases between them. This CDR3 region has 14 residues. Germline lookup yields CDR1 SGHRS and CDR2 YFSETQ.

The chain combines TRBV24-1 with TRBJ2-5, with 11 bases that match TRBD2. The CDR3 covers 15 residues. The germline CDR1 and CDR2 sequences are KGHDR and SFDVKD. J lost 2 bases, V lost 4 bases, and 2 bases had no gene match. Here the CDR3 DNA reads TGTGCCACCAGTGACTTAGCGGGGGGGCAAGAGACCCAGTACTTC. Its translation: CATSDLAGGQETQYF.

This clone occurred once. The rearrangement uses TRBV14 and TRBJ2-3, with D possibly being TRBD2 (5 bases). CDR1 and CDR2 from the germline V gene are SGHDN and FVKESK. The CDR3 loop spans 18 amino acids. V dropped 1 base and J dropped 2 bases, with 19 bases sitting between them. CDR3 DNA: TGTGCCAGCAGCCAAGTAATCGCGGACTCCCTTATCACAGATACGCAGTATTTT. It yields the protein CASSQVIADSLITDTQYF.

This chain joins TRBV15 and TRBJ2-7, with no clear D. This CDR3 spans 14 amino acids. The V gene lost 0 bases and the J gene lost 3 bases, with 9 bases spanning the gap. Germline V gene data show CDR1 as LNHNV and CDR2 as YYDKDF (reference sequence). In nucleotides, the CDR3 is TGTGCCACCAGCAGAGATCGAGCTGACTACGAGCAGTACTTC. It codes for CATSRDRADYEQYF.

Here the CDR3 reads CASSESGGKPQHF. CDR3 sequence (DNA): TGTGCCAGCAGTGAAAGTGGGGGGAAGCCCCAGCATTTT. The rearrangement joins TRBV6-1 to TRBJ1-5, with D perhaps matching TRBD1 (5 bases). CDR1 MNHNS and CDR2 SASEGT come from the germline V gene. The CDR3 is 13 residues long. V was clipped by 2 bases and J by 8 bases, with 10 bases between them.

V is TRBV2 and J is TRBJ1-4; D is unresolved. Trimming cost V 7 bases and J 8 bases, with 14 bases left between them. The CDR3 spans 13 residues. The V gene's germline CDR1 is SNHLY and CDR2 FYNNEI. CDR3 protein: CASTATGGEKLFF. The CDR3 bases are TGTGCCAGCACGGCGACTGGTGGGGAAAAACTGTTTTTT.

CDR3 region: CASSIQGGPYYGYTF. The DNA for the CDR3 is TGTGCCAGTAGTATTCAAGGGGGACCGTACTATGGCTACACCTTC. The chain recombines TRBV19 with TRBJ1-2, with D possibly being TRBD1 (6 bases). Germline assignment: CDR1 LNHDA and CDR2 SQIVND (reference sequence). The CDR3 has 15 amino acids. Trimming removed 3 bases at V and 3 bases at J, with 14 bases between.

This clone has just one count. V and J are TRBV5-1 and TRBJ1-3; D perhaps matches TRBD1 (6 bases). Germline CDR1 SGHRS, CDR2 YFSETQ. Deletions cut 4 bases from V and 3 bases from J, with 11 bases between. This CDR3 has 14 amino acids. The CDR3 nucleotides are TGCGCCAGCAGCCCCCGGACAGATGGAAACACCATATATTTT. Its translation: CASSPRTDGNTIYF.

This clone has a single count. This sequence joins TRBV19 and TRBJ1-2, with unresolved D. V shed 6 bases and J shed 5 bases, with 10 bases lying between them. Germline-derived CDR1 and CDR2 are LNHDA and SQIVND (reference sequence). The CDR3 runs to 12 residues. In DNA form, the CDR3 reads TGTGCCAGTAGGAGGAGTATTTATGGCTACACCTTC. Protein sequence: CASRRSIYGYTF.

The rearrangement links TRBV30 to TRBJ2-2; no clear D gene. CDR1 is GTSNPN, CDR2 SVGIG, per germline (reference sequence). With 3 bases removed from V and 4 bases from J, the gap between germline ends came to 6 bases. CDR3 length equals 12 residues. The CDR3 DNA sequence: TGTGCCTGGAGATATAGCACCGGGGAGCTGTTTTTT. Protein: CAWRYSTGELFF.

This clone was recorded once. The rearrangement links TRBV18 to TRBJ1-4; 9 nucleotides agree with TRBD1. Germline CDR1 KGHSH, CDR2 LQKENI. After removal of 0 bases from V and 4 bases from J, the junction contained 0 bases not matched to a gene. The CDR3 loop spans 15 amino acids. The CDR3 spells CASSPPGQGNEKLFF. The CDR3 coding sequence is TGTGCCAGCTCACCACCGGGACAGGGTAATGAAAAACTGTTTTTT. Based on the CDR3 plus reference TRBV18 and TRBJ1-4, the full variable domain is NAGVMQNPRHLVRRRGQEARLRCSPMKGHSHVYWYRQLPEEGLKFMVYLQKENIIDESGMPKERFSAEFPKEGPSILRIQQVVRGDSAAYFCASSPPGQGNEKLFFGSGTQLSVL.

V and J are TRBV5-1 and TRBJ1-6, with 7 bases lining up with TRBD1. CDR3 length: 16 amino acids. Trimming took 2 bases from V and 7 from J; bases not matched to a gene: 9. Germline V lookup: CDR1 SGHRS, CDR2 YFSETQ. The CDR3 coding sequence is TGCGCCAGCAGCTTAGACAGGGCGGTTCGAAATTCACCCCTCCACTTT. This translates into CASSLDRAVRNSPLHF.

This clone came up a few times. The V and J genes are TRBV15 and TRBJ2-7; D gene uncertain. The CDR3 runs to 13 residues. V lost 5 bases to trimming and J lost 4 bases, with 12 bases between them. CDR1 and CDR2 (germline): LNHNV, YYDKDF (reference sequence). CDR3 sequence (DNA): TGTGCCACCAGCCATACTGATCCATACGAGCAGTACTTC. This encodes CATSHTDPYEQYF. Filled out from reference TRBV15 and TRBJ2-7, the complete variable domain reads DAMVIQNPRYQVTQFGKPVTLSCSQTLNHNVMYWYQQKSSQAPKLLFHYYDKDFNNEADTPDNFQSRRPNTSFCFLDIRSPGLGDTAMYLCATSHTDPYEQYFGPGTRLTVT.

The rearrangement uses TRBV19 and TRBJ1-5, with D perhaps TRBD1 (5 bases). V shed 5 bases and J shed 3 bases, with 17 bases lying between them. Germline V lookup: CDR1 LNHDA, CDR2 SQIVND (reference sequence). The CDR3 length is 16 residues. CDR3 nucleotides: TGTGCCAGTAGTTCCGAACCAGGGCAGGTCAATCAGCCCCAGCATTTT. It yields the protein CASSSEPGQVNQPQHF.

The chain recombines TRBV5-1 with TRBJ2-3; weak D call: TRBD1 (6 bases). Trimming removed 7 bases at V and 2 bases at J, with 17 bases between. From germline, CDR1 is SGHRS and CDR2 YFSETQ. The CDR3 runs 15 residues. The CDR3 spells CASYQGDNPTDTQYF. The CDR3, as DNA: TGCGCCAGCTACCAAGGGGACAACCCCACAGATACGCAGTATTTT.

The rearrangement joins TRBV11-2 to TRBJ1-2; D gene unclear. Per the germline V gene, CDR1 is SGHAT and CDR2 is FQNNGV. The CDR3 covers 16 residues. Trimming shortened V by 4 bases and J by 0 bases, and 15 bases separated the two germline ends. The CDR3 DNA follows: TGTGCCAGCAGCTCCCCGGGATGGTCACCTAACTATGGCTACACCTTC. The encoded protein is CASSSPGWSPNYGYTF.

The chain employs TRBV5-8 and TRBJ2-1; 8 nucleotides agree with TRBD2. With V trimmed by 4 bases and J by 5 bases, 8 bases remained unmatched. Looked up from germline, CDR1 is SGHTS and CDR2 is YDEGEE. CDR3 length: 15 amino acids. The CDR3 reads CASSPGTRAHNEQFF. DNA of the CDR3: TGTGCCAGCAGCCCTGGGACTAGGGCCCACAATGAGCAGTTCTTC.

This clone was picked up a small number of times. The CDR3 loop reads CASSPRQSSNQPQHF. The CDR3 DNA follows: TGTGCCAGCTCACCAAGACAGTCGAGCAATCAGCCCCAGCATTTT. The genes are TRBV18 and TRBJ1-5; TRBD1 is a possible D gene (5 bases). The CDR3 covers 15 residues. Germline CDR1 reads KGHSH; CDR2 reads LQKENI. V gave up 2 bases and J gave up 1 base, with 9 bases separating them.

The rearrangement joins TRBV2 to TRBJ1-1, with a tentative D call TRBD1 (6 bases). This CDR3 is 15 amino acids long. Germline CDR1 is SNHLY and CDR2 is FYNNEI. V dropped 7 bases and J dropped 1 base, with 16 bases sitting between them. CDR3: CASTRGAEGNTEAFF. For the CDR3, the DNA is TGTGCCAGCACGCGGGGGGCAGAGGGGAACACTGAAGCTTTCTTT.

J is TRBJ1-2 and V is TRBV7-9, with TRBD1 as a possible D gene (5 bases). The CDR3 loop spans 14 amino acids. Deletions cut 8 bases from V and 1 base from J, with 14 bases between. Germline lookup yields CDR1 SEHNR and CDR2 FQNEAQ (reference sequence). CDR3 sequence reads: CASGLGGLNYGYTF. The CDR3 coding sequence is TGTGCCAGCGGCCTGGGGGGACTTAACTATGGCTACACCTTC.

The chain carries TRBV25-1 and TRBJ1-1, with 8 bases lining up with TRBD1. J lost 4 bases, V lost 7 bases, and 5 bases had no gene match. The CDR3 length is 13 residues. CDR1 is MGHDK and CDR2 is SYGVNS in the germline V gene. The CDR3 protein is CASTAGGPTEAFF. DNA of the CDR3: TGTGCCAGCACTGCAGGGGGCCCCACTGAAGCTTTCTTT.

The chain couples TRBV6-5 to TRBJ2-7; possibly TRBD1 for D (6 bases). V shed 6 bases and J shed 4 bases, with 10 bases lying between them. The V gene's germline CDR1 is MNHEY and CDR2 SVGAGI. This CDR3 has 12 amino acids. In DNA, the CDR3 is TGTGCCAGCAGACACCAGGGGTACGAGCAGTACTTC. Its protein is CASRHQGYEQYF.

The table lists this clone with a count of one. This sequence joins TRBV7-3 and TRBJ2-1; possibly TRBD1 for D (5 bases). Germline V gene data show CDR1 as SGHTA and CDR2 as FQGTGA. The CDR3 has 15 amino acids. V shed 2 bases and J shed 9 bases, with 17 bases lying between them. The CDR3 is CASSLSQGPLGEQFF. CDR3 bases: TGTGCCAGCAGCTTATCGCAGGGCCCTTTGGGTGAGCAGTTCTTC.

The chain combines TRBV5-1 with TRBJ2-7; D gene unclear. This CDR3 has 13 amino acids. Trimming left V 4 bases short and J 1 base short, with 9 bases between. Germline CDR1 is SGHRS and CDR2 is YFSETQ. The CDR3 region has the DNA TGCGCCAGCAGCCCCGCAGGATCCTACGAGCAGTACTTC. This sequence encodes CASSPAGSYEQYF.

About this clone: A read error may account for a junction end that differs from germline. V is TRBV7-7 and J is TRBJ1-1; no clear D gene. Germline V gives CDR1 SSHAT, CDR2 FNYEAQ (reference sequence). The CDR3 is 14 amino acids. The CDR3 nucleotides are TGTGCTAGCAGCCCCCTGGTTGGGAGCACTGAAGCTTTCTTT. Amino acid sequence: CASSPLVGSTEAFF.

This clone came up once. The chain couples TRBV6-5 to TRBJ1-2; the match to TRBD1 covers 7 bases. The CDR3 runs to 13 residues. V lost 6 bases and J lost 7; bases outside the gene matches: 8. In germline, CDR1 is MNHEY, CDR2 SVGAGI. As DNA, the CDR3 is TGTGCCAGCAGGAATCCGGGACAGAGTGGCTACACCTTC. As protein: CASRNPGQSGYTF.

The rearrangement joins TRBV19 to TRBJ2-3; tentative D call: TRBD2 (5 bases). With 6 bases removed from V and 0 bases from J, the gap between germline ends came to 7 bases. The CDR3 has 13 amino acids. From germline, CDR1 is LNHDA and CDR2 SQIVND (reference sequence). The CDR3 loop reads CASRRASTDTQYF. The CDR3 nucleotides are TGTGCCAGTAGGCGGGCAAGCACAGATACGCAGTATTTT.

V and J are TRBV5-5 and TRBJ2-5; unclear D gene. This CDR3 region has 12 residues. In germline, CDR1 is SGHKS, CDR2 YYEKEE (reference sequence). V lost 1 base and J 5 bases, leaving 6 bases between the germline ends. The chain's CDR3 is CASSLFAETQYF. The CDR3 coding sequence is TGTGCCAGCAGCTTGTTCGCGGAGACCCAGTACTTC. Full variable domain (remainder filled in from reference TRBV5-5 and TRBJ2-5): DAGVTQSPTHLIKTRGQQVTLRCSPISGHKSVSWYQQVLGQGPQFIFQYYEKEERGRGNFPDRFSARQFPNYSSELNVNALLLGDSALYLCASSLFAETQYFGPGTRLLVL.